This T cell receptor beta chain was found in a study of early T cells in non-severe SARS-CoV-2 infection. Trimming shortened V by 3 bases and J by 8 bases, and 8 bases separated the two germline ends. Germline CDR1 reads WSHSY; CDR2 reads SAAADI. The CDR3 sequence is 13 residues long. TCRdb re-called the 5' RACE reads with MiXCR, one entry per CDR3 protein. The sample consists of 35,000 or so distinct CDR3 sequences, 5% to 6% of them appearing once. This clonotype was found many times. The chain uses TRBV10-2 and TRBJ1-6; D unresolved. This sequence originates from an adult who was a healthcare worker with PCR-confirmed SARS-CoV-2 infection or an uninfected control (not recorded which). Sequenced: whole blood. The CDR3 region has the DNA TGCGCCAGCAGTGACGGCGGGGATTCACCCCTCCACTTT. Protein sequence: CASSDGGDSPLHF.